The entry below gives a single T cell receptor (beta chain) sequence along with its context. How the authors handled the data: The assay estimated nucleated cells by amplifying reference gene primers. The data were produced by immunoSEQ multiplex PCR, yet TCRdb's version contains in-frame clones alone and is incomplete. The V and J calls and clone size come from that table; D and trimming were worked out from the DNA. Of around 150,000 clones listed, approximately 80% are singletons. In germline, CDR1 is LNHDA, CDR2 SQIVND (reference sequence). There are 17 residues in the CDR3. Trimming removed 10 bases from V and 0 bases from J; junction bases left unmatched: 14. These data are taken from a study of blood T cell repertoires in COVID-19. On the study more broadly: Spain, Italy and the United States supplied samples that represented acute and convalescent COVID-19. T cells, B-cell-depleted T cells, or PBMCs supplied cDNA or gDNA.

Specimen: peripheral blood. The chain uses TRBV19 and TRBJ1-5, with 8 bases lining up with TRBD1. This clonotype originated in an elderly woman in a cohort sampled during active or convalescent COVID-19. CDR3 in amino acids: CATTRQGTTYSNQPQHF. CDR3 DNA sequence: TGTGCCACCACCCGACAGGGGACAACCTATAGCAATCAGCCCCAGCATTTT.